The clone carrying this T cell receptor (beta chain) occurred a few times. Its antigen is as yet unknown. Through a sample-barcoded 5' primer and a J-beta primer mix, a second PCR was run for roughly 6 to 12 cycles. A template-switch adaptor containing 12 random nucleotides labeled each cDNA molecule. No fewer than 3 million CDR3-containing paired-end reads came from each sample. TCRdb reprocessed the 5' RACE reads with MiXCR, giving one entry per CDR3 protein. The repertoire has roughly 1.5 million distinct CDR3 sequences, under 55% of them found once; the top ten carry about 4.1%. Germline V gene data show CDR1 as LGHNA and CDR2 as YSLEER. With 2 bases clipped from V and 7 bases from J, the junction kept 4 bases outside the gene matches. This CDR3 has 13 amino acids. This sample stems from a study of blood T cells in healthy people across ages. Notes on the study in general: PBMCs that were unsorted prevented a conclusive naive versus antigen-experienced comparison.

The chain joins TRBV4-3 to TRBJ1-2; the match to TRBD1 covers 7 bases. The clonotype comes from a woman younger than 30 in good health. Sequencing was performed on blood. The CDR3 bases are TGCGCCAGCAGCCAACCGACAGGGTTTGGCTACACCTTC. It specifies CASSQPTGFGYTF.